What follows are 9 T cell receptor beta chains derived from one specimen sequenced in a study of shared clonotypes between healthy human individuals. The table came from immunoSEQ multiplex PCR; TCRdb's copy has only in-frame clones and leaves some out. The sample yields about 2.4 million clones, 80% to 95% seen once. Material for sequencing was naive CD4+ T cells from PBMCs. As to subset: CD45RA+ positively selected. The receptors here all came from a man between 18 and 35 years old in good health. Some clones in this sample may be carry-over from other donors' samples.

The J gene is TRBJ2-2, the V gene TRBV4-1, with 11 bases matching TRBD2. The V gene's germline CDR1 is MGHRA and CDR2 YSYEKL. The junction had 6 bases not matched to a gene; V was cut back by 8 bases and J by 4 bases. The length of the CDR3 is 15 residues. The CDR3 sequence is CASRAGLAVTGELFF. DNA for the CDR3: TGCGCCAGCCGGGCGGGACTAGCGGTCACCGGGGAGCTGTTTTTT.

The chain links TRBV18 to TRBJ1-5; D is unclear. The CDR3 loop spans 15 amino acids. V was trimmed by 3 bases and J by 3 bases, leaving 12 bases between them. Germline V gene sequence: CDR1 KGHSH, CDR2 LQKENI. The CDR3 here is CASSPTRTYNQPQHF. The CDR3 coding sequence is TGTGCCAGCTCACCTACTAGGACTTACAATCAGCCCCAGCATTTT.

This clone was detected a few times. The CDR3 loop is CASSRQGPANTEAFF. In DNA form, the CDR3 reads TGTGCCAGCAGCAGGCAGGGTCCTGCGAACACTGAAGCTTTCTTT. The chain links TRBV7-3 to TRBJ1-1; tentative D call: TRBD1 (5 bases). Trimming removed 5 bases from V and 1 base from J, with 14 bases in between. Germline V CDR1 and CDR2: SGHTA, FQGTGA. CDR3 length equals 15 residues.

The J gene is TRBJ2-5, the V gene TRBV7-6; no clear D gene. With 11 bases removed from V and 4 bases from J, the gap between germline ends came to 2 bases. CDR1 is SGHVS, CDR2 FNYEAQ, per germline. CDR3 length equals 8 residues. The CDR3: CAPETQYF. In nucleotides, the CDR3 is TGTGCCCCAGAGACCCAGTACTTC.

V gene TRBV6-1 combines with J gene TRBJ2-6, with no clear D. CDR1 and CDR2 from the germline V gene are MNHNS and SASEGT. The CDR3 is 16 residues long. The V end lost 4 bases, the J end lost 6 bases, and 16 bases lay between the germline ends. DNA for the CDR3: TGTGCCAGCAGTGGGTACCGGGCAGCCCCGGCCAACGTCCTGACTTTC. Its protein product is CASSGYRAAPANVLTF.

In nucleotides, the CDR3 is TGTGCCAGCGCACAGGAATTCTCCTCGAATGAAAAACTGTTTTTT. Amino acids: CASAQEFSSNEKLFF. V and J are TRBV7-9 and TRBJ1-4, with D perhaps matching TRBD1 (5 bases). The CDR3 covers 15 residues. With 8 bases removed from V and 5 bases from J, the gap between germline ends came to 18 bases. Germline loops: CDR1 SEHNR, CDR2 FQNEAQ (reference sequence).

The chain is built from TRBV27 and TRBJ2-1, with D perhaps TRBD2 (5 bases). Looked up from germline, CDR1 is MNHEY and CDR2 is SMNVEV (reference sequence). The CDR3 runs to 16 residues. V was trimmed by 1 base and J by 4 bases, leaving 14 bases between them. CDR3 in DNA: TGTGCCAGCAGTTTATACTCCTCCCCGGGGTACAATGAGCAGTTCTTC. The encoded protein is CASSLYSSPGYNEQFF.

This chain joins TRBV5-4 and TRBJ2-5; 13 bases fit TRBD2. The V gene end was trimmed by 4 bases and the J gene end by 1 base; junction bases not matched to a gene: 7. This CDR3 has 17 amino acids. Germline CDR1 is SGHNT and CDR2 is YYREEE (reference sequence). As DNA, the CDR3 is TGTGCCAGCAGCCGCGGACTAGCGGGAGCTTCCCAAGAGACCCAGTACTTC. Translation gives CASSRGLAGASQETQYF.

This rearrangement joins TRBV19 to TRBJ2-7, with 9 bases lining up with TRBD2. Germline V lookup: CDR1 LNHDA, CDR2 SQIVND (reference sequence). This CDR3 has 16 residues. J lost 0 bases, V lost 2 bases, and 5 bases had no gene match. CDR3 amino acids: CASSISPAGGSYEQYF. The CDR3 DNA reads TGTGCCAGTAGTATAAGTCCAGCGGGGGGCTCCTACGAGCAGTACTTC.